What follows describes a single T cell receptor (beta chain). Its antigen is undetermined. The data derive from a study of T cell responses to AZD1222 COVID-19 vaccine. Some clones are missing from TCRdb's copy, which holds only in-frame ones; the method was immunoSEQ multiplex PCR. The table includes fewer than 150,000 clones, 88% detected once. Germline V gives CDR1 SGHVS, CDR2 FQNEAQ. CDR3 length: 18 amino acids. V shed 5 bases and J 3 bases; nucleotides not matched to a gene: 10. Whole-study findings and limits: Females outnumbered males among donors, who were mostly white British; clonal diversity was possibly underestimated. The number of AZD1222 recipients seropositive at baseline was only five or six. No day 14 peak samples; only post-peak repertoires were characterized. CD4 TCRs linked to vaccination spanned spike, dominating at 160-218 and 743-854.

This chain uses TRBV7-8 with TRBJ2-3; 14 bases agree with TRBD2. The starting material was peripheral blood, obtained 28 days after the second AZD1222 dose. The clonotype comes from an adult who received the AZD1222 COVID-19 vaccine. CDR3 DNA: TGTGCCAGCAGCCTCCGACTAGCGGGGGGGCGAATGACAGATACGCAGTATTTT. Its translation is CASSLRLAGGRMTDTQYF.